These 3 T cell receptor beta chains came from one sample sequenced in a study of PD-L1 blockade in urothelial cancer. TCRdb's table, derived via immunoSEQ multiplex PCR, lists solely in-frame clones and lacks some. Of under 130,000 clones detected, approximately 85% appear once; the ten largest clones hold about 2.6%. This specimen was PBMCs, taken around atezolizumab (anti-PD-L1) treatment. The receptors here all came from a man between 45 and 60 years old with urothelial cancer.

This chain links TRBV19 with TRBJ2-1; TRBD2 is a possible D gene (5 bases). The CDR3 spans 15 residues. From germline, CDR1 is LNHDA and CDR2 SQIVND (reference sequence). V was clipped by 2 bases and J by 3 bases, with 11 bases between them. The CDR3 loop reads CASSIWSSSYNEQFF. CDR3 in DNA: TGTGCCAGTAGTATATGGTCTAGCAGCTACAATGAGCAGTTCTTC.

V usage is TRBV11-2 and J usage is TRBJ2-3, with a possible D match to TRBD2 (6 bases). Trimming removed 8 bases at V and 2 bases at J, with 14 bases between. This CDR3 region has 14 residues. Germline CDR1 is SGHAT and CDR2 is FQNNGV. The CDR3 protein is CASGNSGNTDTQYF. CDR3 coding DNA: TGTGCCAGCGGAAATAGCGGAAACACAGATACGCAGTATTTT.

The chain links TRBV2 to TRBJ2-7, with D possibly matching TRBD2 (5 bases). Germline-derived CDR1 and CDR2 are SNHLY and FYNNEI. Trimming removed 1 base at V and 7 bases at J, with 14 bases between. This CDR3 has 14 amino acids. The CDR3 loop reads CASSEDPGAGEQYF. CDR3 bases: TGTGCCAGCAGTGAAGACCCGGGCGCGGGTGAGCAGTACTTC. The full variable domain, with the rest looked up from reference TRBV2 and TRBJ2-7, is EPEVTQTPSHQVTQMGQEVILRCVPISNHLYFYWYRQILGQKVEFLVSFYNNEISEKSEIFDDQFSVERPDGSNFTLKIRSTKLEDSAMYFCASSEDPGAGEQYFGPGTRLTVT.